The clone carrying this TCR beta chain was observed once. Its specificity is not known. Assay execution took place at the deep level. It was across several immunoSEQ plates that each subset's genomic DNA was evenly split. Repertoires were generated with immunoSEQ multiplex PCR, while TCRdb's copy carries only in-frame clones and drops some. Of hundreds of thousands of clones listed, roughly 79% are singletons. The data were taken from a study of shared clonotypes between healthy human individuals. Study-wide background: Contributing individuals were a couple of females and a few males aged 18 to 49.

CDR1 and CDR2 from the germline V gene are SEHNR and FQNEAQ (reference sequence). The CDR3 is 15 residues long. V lost 1 base to trimming and J lost 6 bases, with 16 bases between them. The study, taken as a whole, reports: Exclusively blood specimens were collected; tissue repertoires likely differ.

Source material: PBMCs. This chain connects TRBV7-9 to TRBJ2-7; perhaps TRBD2 as D (5 bases). This clonotype was obtained from a woman aged 40 to 50 in good health. Some clones in this sample may be carry-over from other donors' samples. In DNA form, the CDR3 reads TGTGCCAGCAGCTTAGTGGGAGACCCTCGCCTCGAGCAGTACTTC. This translates into CASSLVGDPRLEQYF.